This T cell receptor beta chain was observed in a study of OX40 agonist ivuxolimab in advanced cancers. Data came from immunoSEQ multiplex PCR; TCRdb stores just in-frame clones and leaves some out. The sample carries tens of thousands of clones, 75% to 90% recorded once. Germline V gene sequence: CDR1 SGHNT, CDR2 YENEEA. The CDR3 runs 14 residues. V was shortened by 1 base and J by 7 bases, with 11 bases between the two germline ends. J is TRBJ2-1 and V is TRBV11-3; D might be TRBD1 (5 bases). Sequenced material: CD4+ or CD8+ T cells sorted from blood, taken in a trial of the OX40 agonist ivuxolimab. The sequence came from an adult with an advanced solid tumor such as melanoma, head and neck, liver or kidney cancer. The CDR3 loop reads CASSLAGAGNEQFF. In DNA form, the CDR3 reads TGTGCCAGCAGCTTAGCCGGAGCAGGGAATGAGCAGTTCTTC.